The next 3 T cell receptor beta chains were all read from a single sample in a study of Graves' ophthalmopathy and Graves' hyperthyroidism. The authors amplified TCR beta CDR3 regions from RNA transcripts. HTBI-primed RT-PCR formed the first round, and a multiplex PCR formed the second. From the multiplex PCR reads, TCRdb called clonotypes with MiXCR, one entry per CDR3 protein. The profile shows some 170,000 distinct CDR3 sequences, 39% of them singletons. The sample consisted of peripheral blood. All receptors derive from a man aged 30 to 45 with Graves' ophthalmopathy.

For the CDR3, the DNA is TGTGCCAGCAAACGAATTTCGTCGCGTGAGCAGTACTTC. The encoded protein is CASKRISSREQYF. The gene calls are TRBV28 and TRBJ2-7; D remains ambiguous. The V end lost 7 bases, the J end lost 7 bases, and 17 bases lay between the germline ends. This CDR3 is built from 13 residues. CDR1 and CDR2 from the germline V gene are MDHEN and SYDVKM. Supplemented by reference TRBV28 and TRBJ2-7, the full variable domain reads DVKVTQSSRYLVKRTGEKVFLECVQDMDHENMFWYRQDPGLGLRLIYFSYDVKMKEKGDIPEGYSVSREKKERFSLILESASTNQTSMYLCASKRISSREQYFGPGTRLTVT.

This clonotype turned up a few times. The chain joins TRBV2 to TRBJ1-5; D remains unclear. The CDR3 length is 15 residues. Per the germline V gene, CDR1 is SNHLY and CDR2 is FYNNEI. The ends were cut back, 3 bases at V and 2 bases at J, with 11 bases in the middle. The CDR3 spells CASSEWGGGNQPQHF. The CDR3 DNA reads TGTGCCAGCAGTGAGTGGGGAGGCGGCAATCAGCCCCAGCATTTT.

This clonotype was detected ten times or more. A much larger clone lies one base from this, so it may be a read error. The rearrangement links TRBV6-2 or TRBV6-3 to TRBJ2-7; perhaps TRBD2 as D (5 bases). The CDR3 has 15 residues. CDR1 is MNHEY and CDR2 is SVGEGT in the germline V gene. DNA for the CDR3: TGTGTCAGCAGTTACTGGACCCCGCCTGAGGGCGAGCAGTACTTC. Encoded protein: CVSSYWTPPEGEQYF.